The rows below give T cell receptor beta chains drawn from one sample of a study of blood T cell repertoires in COVID-19. The protocol was immunoSEQ multiplex PCR, while the TCRdb copy is restricted to in-frame clones and leaves out a portion. Among a few hundred thousand clones listed, 80% to 90% were seen once. Sequences were obtained from PBMCs or T cells enriched from blood (not recorded which). The receptors were gathered from a woman aged 40 to 50 with acute COVID-19. The CDR3 runs from the conserved cysteine through the conserved F or W.

CDR3aa: CASSQDLAGVGDEQYF
v_gene: TRBV14
j_gene: TRBJ2-7

CDR3aa: CASSYPTGGVDEQFF
v_gene: TRBV7-9
j_gene: TRBJ2-1

CDR3aa: CASSPDSSSNQPQHF
v_gene: TRBV5-1
j_gene: TRBJ1-5

CDR3aa: CASSPLEVTGEQYF
v_gene: TRBV18
j_gene: TRBJ2-7

CDR3aa: CASSPGQGRFPYEQYF
v_gene: TRBV5-6
j_gene: TRBJ2-7

CDR3aa: CSVIRGAYEQYF
v_gene: TRBV29-1
j_gene: TRBJ2-7

CDR3aa: CASSSSGYQPQHF
v_gene: TRBV7-9
j_gene: TRBJ1-5

CDR3aa: CATSRDRGGTEAFF
v_gene: TRBV15
j_gene: TRBJ1-1

CDR3aa: CASSLGAGVRGEQFF
v_gene: TRBV7-3
j_gene: TRBJ2-1

CDR3aa: CASSEGHAPTEAFF
v_gene: TRBV2
j_gene: TRBJ1-1

CDR3aa: CASSPTDSYEQYF
v_gene: TRBV7-3
j_gene: TRBJ2-7

CDR3aa: CASSPTSGSEAFF
v_gene: TRBV2
j_gene: TRBJ1-1

CDR3aa: CASSDSVDSGANVLTF
v_gene: TRBV6-4
j_gene: TRBJ2-6

CDR3aa: CASSLTGGGVAGTEAFF
v_gene: TRBV28
j_gene: TRBJ1-1

CDR3aa: CASSERTVGNTIYF
v_gene: TRBV2
j_gene: TRBJ1-3

CDR3aa: CASSWLTIPNEQFF
v_gene: TRBV7-2
j_gene: TRBJ2-1

CDR3aa: CASSLAGTEGFF
v_gene: TRBV7-2
j_gene: TRBJ2-1

CDR3aa: CASSYSRASGSTEQYF
v_gene: TRBV6-5
j_gene: TRBJ2-7

CDR3aa: CASSPFTRDYEQYF
v_gene: TRBV18
j_gene: TRBJ2-7

CDR3aa: CASSLVGGEQFF
v_gene: TRBV7-9
j_gene: TRBJ2-1

CDR3aa: CASSLITGRLSRELFF
v_gene: TRBV5-4
j_gene: TRBJ2-2

CDR3aa: CARGVGGDTDTQYF
v_gene: TRBV30
j_gene: TRBJ2-3

CDR3aa: CASSLSGRAGTGELFF
v_gene: TRBV7-3
j_gene: TRBJ2-2

CDR3aa: CASSSFLGQLSYGYTF
v_gene: TRBV11-3
j_gene: TRBJ1-2

CDR3aa: CASSYKGRGGPETQYF
v_gene: TRBV28
j_gene: TRBJ2-5

CDR3aa: CASSYLTSRTGELFF
v_gene: TRBV6-2/TRBV6-3
j_gene: TRBJ2-2

CDR3aa: CASSLVLTDTQYF
v_gene: TRBV12-3/TRBV12-4
j_gene: TRBJ2-3

CDR3aa: CATSRDLTTRNSPLHF
v_gene: TRBV15
j_gene: TRBJ1-6

CDR3aa: CASSEGEGRSEQFF
v_gene: TRBV9
j_gene: TRBJ2-1

CDR3aa: CASSVRAGGNYEQYF
v_gene: TRBV2
j_gene: TRBJ2-7

CDR3aa: CASRMGLGGVEQFF
v_gene: TRBV6-5
j_gene: TRBJ2-1

CDR3aa: CASSPSTQGDEQYF
v_gene: TRBV18
j_gene: TRBJ2-7

CDR3aa: CASSLHGPGGFYSPLHF
v_gene: TRBV11-2
j_gene: TRBJ1-6

CDR3aa: CASSQDCRYEQYF
v_gene: TRBV3-1/TRBV3-2
j_gene: TRBJ2-7

CDR3aa: CASSPPGTGGLETQYF
v_gene: TRBV18
j_gene: TRBJ2-5